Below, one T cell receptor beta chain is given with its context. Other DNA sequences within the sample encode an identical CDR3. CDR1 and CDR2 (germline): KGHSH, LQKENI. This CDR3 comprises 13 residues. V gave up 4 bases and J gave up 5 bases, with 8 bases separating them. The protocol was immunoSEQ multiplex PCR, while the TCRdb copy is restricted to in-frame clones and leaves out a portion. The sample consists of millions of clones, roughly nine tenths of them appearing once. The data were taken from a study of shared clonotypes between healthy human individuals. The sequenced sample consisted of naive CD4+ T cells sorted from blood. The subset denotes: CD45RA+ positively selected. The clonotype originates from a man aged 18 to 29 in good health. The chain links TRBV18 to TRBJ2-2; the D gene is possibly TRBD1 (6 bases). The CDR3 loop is CASSLQGTGELFF. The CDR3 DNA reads TGTGCCAGCTCACTACAGGGTACCGGGGAGCTGTTTTTT.